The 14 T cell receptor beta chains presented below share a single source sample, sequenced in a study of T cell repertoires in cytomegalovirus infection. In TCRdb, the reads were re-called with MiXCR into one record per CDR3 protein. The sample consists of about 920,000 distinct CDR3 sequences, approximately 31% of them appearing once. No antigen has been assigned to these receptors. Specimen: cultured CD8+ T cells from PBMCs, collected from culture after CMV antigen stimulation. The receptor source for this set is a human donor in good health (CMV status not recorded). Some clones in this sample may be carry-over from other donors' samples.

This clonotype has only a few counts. The CDR3: CASRTFKGRSYNEQFF. CDR3 nucleotides: TGTGCCAGCAGGACTTTTAAGGGCCGCTCCTACAATGAGCAGTTCTTC. V and J are TRBV6-1 and TRBJ2-1; D remains ambiguous. V was cut by 6 bases and J by 0 bases, with 15 bases left in between. The germline CDR1 and CDR2 sequences are MNHNS and SASEGT. The CDR3 is made up of 16 amino acids.

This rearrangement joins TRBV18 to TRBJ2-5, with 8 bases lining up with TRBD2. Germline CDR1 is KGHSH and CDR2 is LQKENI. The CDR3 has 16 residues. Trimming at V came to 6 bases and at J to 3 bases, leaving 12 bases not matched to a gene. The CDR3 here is CASSLPGGPLEETQYF. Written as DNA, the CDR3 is TGTGCCAGCTCCCTACCGGGAGGGCCCCTCGAAGAGACCCAGTACTTC.

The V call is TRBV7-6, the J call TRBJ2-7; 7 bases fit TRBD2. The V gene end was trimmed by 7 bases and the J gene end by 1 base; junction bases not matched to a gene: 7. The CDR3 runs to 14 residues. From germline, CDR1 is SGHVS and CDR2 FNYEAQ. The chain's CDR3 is CASTLRTSSYEQYF. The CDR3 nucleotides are TGTGCCAGCACCCTCCGGACTAGTTCCTACGAGCAGTACTTC.

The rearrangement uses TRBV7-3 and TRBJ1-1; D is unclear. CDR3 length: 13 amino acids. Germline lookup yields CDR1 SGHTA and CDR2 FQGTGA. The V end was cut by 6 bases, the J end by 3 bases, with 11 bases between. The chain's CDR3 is CASSLRWYTEAFF. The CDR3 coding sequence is TGTGCCAGCAGTTTGCGCTGGTACACTGAAGCTTTCTTT.

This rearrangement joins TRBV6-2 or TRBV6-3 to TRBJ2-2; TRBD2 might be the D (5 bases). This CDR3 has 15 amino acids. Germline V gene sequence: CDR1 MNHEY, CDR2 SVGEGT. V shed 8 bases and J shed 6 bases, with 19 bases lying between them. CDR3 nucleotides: TGTGCCAGCGCTGCCGACCCCTTGGGAGCCGGGGAGCTGTTTTTT. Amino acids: CASAADPLGAGELFF.

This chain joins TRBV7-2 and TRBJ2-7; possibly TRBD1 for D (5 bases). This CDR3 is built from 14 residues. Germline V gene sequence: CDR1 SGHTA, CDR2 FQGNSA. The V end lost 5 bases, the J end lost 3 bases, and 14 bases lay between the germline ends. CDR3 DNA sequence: TGTGCCAGCAGCCCCCTCCCAGGGTACTACGAGCAGTACGTC. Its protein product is CASSPLPGYYEQYV.

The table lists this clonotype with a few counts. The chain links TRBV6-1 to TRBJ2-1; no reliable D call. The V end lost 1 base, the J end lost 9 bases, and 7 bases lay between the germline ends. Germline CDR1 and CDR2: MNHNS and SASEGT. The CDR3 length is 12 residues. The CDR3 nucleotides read TGTGCCAGCAGTGAAGGAACGGTTGAGCAGTTCTTC. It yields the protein CASSEGTVEQFF.

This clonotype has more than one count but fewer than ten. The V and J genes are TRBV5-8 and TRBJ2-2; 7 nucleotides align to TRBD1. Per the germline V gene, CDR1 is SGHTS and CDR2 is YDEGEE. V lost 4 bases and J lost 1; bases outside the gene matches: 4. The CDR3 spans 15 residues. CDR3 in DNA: TGTGCCAGCAGCAAAGGGACAGTGAACACCGGGGAGCTGTTTTTT. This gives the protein CASSKGTVNTGELFF.

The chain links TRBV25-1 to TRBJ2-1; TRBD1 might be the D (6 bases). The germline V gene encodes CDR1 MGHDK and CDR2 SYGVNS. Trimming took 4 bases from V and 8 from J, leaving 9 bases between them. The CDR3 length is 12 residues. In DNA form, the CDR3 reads TGTGCCAGCAGTGGTGAGGGGGATGAGCAGTTCTTC. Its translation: CASSGEGDEQFF.

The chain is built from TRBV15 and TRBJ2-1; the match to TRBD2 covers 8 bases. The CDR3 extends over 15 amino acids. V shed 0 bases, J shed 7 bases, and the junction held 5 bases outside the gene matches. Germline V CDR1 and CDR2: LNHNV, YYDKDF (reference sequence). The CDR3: CATSREAGAGNEQFF. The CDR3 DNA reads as TGTGCCACCAGCAGAGAAGCGGGGGCGGGGAATGAGCAGTTCTTC.

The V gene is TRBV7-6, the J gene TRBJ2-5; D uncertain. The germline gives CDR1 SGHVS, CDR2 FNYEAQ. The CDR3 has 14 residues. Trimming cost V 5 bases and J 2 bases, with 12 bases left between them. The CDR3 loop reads CASSIGSVQETQYF. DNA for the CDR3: TGTGCCAGCAGCATTGGGTCGGTACAAGAGACCCAGTACTTC.

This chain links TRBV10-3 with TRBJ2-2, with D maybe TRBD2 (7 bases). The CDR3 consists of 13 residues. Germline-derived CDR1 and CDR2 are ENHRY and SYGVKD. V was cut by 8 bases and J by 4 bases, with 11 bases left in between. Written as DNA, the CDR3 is TGTGCCATCCCGGGGGGCCGCACCGGGGAGCTGTTTTTT. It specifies CAIPGGRTGELFF.

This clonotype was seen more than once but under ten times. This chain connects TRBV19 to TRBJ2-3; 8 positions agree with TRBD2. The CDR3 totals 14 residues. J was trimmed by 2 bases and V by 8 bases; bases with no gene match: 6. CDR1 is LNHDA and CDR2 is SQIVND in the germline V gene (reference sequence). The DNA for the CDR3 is TGTGCCAGTGCCGTAGCGGGGATCACAGATACGCAGTATTTT. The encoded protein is CASAVAGITDTQYF.

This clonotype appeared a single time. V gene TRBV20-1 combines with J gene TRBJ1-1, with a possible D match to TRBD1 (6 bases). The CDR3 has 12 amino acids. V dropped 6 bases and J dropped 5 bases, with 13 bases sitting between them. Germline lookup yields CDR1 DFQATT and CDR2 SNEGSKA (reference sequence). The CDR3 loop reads CSADEGGTEAFF. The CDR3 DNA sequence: TGCAGTGCGGATGAGGGGGGGACTGAAGCTTTCTTT.